This T cell receptor (beta chain) was sequenced during a study of human T cells and chemical hapten exposure. Study-wide findings and caveats: No change in TCRs above 1 in 1000 frequency was produced by DPC sensitization.

This clonotype has just a few counts. The antigen remains unidentified. Time point indicated: healthy volunteer bleed at 2 weeks. Someone pulled total RNA out of unfractionated whole blood. TCRdb re-called the RACE reads with MiXCR, one entry per CDR3 protein. The data hold 130,000 or so distinct CDR3 sequences, with approximately 9.5% observed a single time. Sequencing was performed on whole blood. The sequence derives from a male donor in good health. Some clones in this sample may be carry-over from other donors' samples.

This chain's CDR3 is CASSPPGGRGSQETQYF. The CDR3 nucleotides read TGTGCCAGCAGCCCGCCGGGGGGGCGGGGGAGTCAAGAGACCCAGTACTTC. The genes are TRBV7-2 and TRBJ2-5; 8 nucleotides align to TRBD2. This CDR3 has 17 residues. The V gene end was trimmed by 5 bases and the J gene end by 2 bases; junction bases not matched to a gene: 13. Germline V gene sequence: CDR1 SGHTA, CDR2 FQGNSA.